A single sample is the source of the 18 T cell receptor beta chains below, sequenced in a study of blood T cell repertoires in COVID-19 (dated by TCRdb to 2018 to 2020). The library was built by means of the immunoSEQ multiplex PCR assay. TCRdb obtained this table from immuneACCESS and retained in-frame rearrangements with V and J assigned. These tables miss some clones; where compared with another copy, unresolved V genes account for less than half of the shortfall, and the remainder is unexplained. In this sample the table shows 95,000 to 110,000 clones, about 91% of which occur a single time. The leading ten clones occupy 5.5% to 8% of the sample. Specimen: peripheral blood. These receptors originate from a man aged 45-65 years with active or convalescent COVID-19.

On this clone itself: The junction shows a germline mismatch at one end, possibly a read error. This chain joins TRBV3-1 (or the pseudogene TRBV3-2) and TRBJ1-5; TRBD1 aligns across 9 bases. Germline V gene lookup returns CDR1 LGHDT and CDR2 YNNKEL (reference sequence). The CDR3 covers 13 residues. The CDR3 DNA follows: TGTGCCAGCAGCCCATCCACAGGGGGCGAAGCCAATTTT. Translation: CASSPSTGGEANF.

The chain couples TRBV28 to TRBJ2-5, with TRBD1 matching 11 bases. Trimming cost V 7 bases and J 5 bases; bases outside gene matches: 18. The germline V gene has CDR1 MDHEN and CDR2 SYDVKM. CDR3 length: 18 residues. CDR3 bases: TGTGCCAGCAAAGGGACAGGGGGTGCCCGCTATTCGCGGGAGACCCAGTACTTC. Protein product: CASKGTGGARYSRETQYF.

V usage is TRBV5-6 and J usage is TRBJ2-5, with TRBD2 identical over 13 bases. Trimming cost V 0 bases and J 5 bases; bases outside gene matches: 10. This CDR3 region has 18 residues. Germline values: CDR1 SGHDT, CDR2 YYEEEE. In DNA, the CDR3 is TGTGCCAGCAGCTTGGGCTCCGGACTAGCGGGAGCGGGTGAGACCCAGTACTTC. Translating gives CASSLGSGLAGAGETQYF.

V and J are TRBV19 and TRBJ2-1; tentatively, D is TRBD2 (6 bases). CDR3 length equals 15 residues. V dropped 6 bases and J dropped 3 bases, with 15 bases sitting between them. CDR1 and CDR2 from the germline V gene are LNHDA and SQIVND (reference sequence). The CDR3 here is CASRVMSGHYNEQFF. The DNA of the CDR3 is TGTGCCAGTAGAGTTATGAGCGGGCACTACAATGAGCAGTTCTTC.

J is TRBJ2-5 and V is TRBV5-1, with TRBD2 as a possible D gene (5 bases). The CDR3 is 14 residues long. The germline V gene has CDR1 SGHRS and CDR2 YFSETQ. The V end was cut by 0 bases, the J end by 2 bases, with 8 bases between. The CDR3 here is CASSLGGPQETQYF. CDR3 nucleotides: TGCGCCAGCAGCTTGGGAGGGCCGCAAGAGACCCAGTACTTC.

This clone appeared a single time. One end of the junction does not line up with germline, which may come from a read error. The rearrangement joins TRBV12-3 or TRBV12-4 to TRBJ2-7; weak D call: TRBD1 (5 bases). The CDR3 consists of 12 residues. In DNA, the CDR3 is TGTGCCAGCAGTTTAGCGCGCGAACAGGCTTTCTTC. Amino acid sequence: CASSLAREQAFF.

V gene TRBV18 combines with J gene TRBJ2-2, with D maybe TRBD2 (5 bases). The CDR3 sequence is 14 residues long. The V end lost 5 bases, the J end lost 2 bases, and 9 bases lay between the germline ends. Per germline, CDR1 KGHSH and CDR2 LQKENI. The CDR3 reads CASSAGVNTGELFF. The CDR3 nucleotides are TGTGCCAGCTCAGCCGGGGTAAACACCGGGGAGCTGTTTTTT.

The rearrangement uses TRBV24-1 and TRBJ2-7; tentative D call: TRBD1 (6 bases). Trimming removed 3 bases at V and 2 bases at J, with 13 bases between. The CDR3 spans 15 residues. Germline CDR1 and CDR2: KGHDR and SFDVKD. CDR3 nucleotide sequence: TGTGCCACCAGTGATCCCCACGGACAGACCTACGAGCAGTACTTC. This sequence encodes CATSDPHGQTYEQYF.

A note on this clone: This sample includes further DNA sequences coding for the same CDR3. The chain uses TRBV29-1 and TRBJ1-1, with 8 bases lining up with TRBD1. Germline V gene data show CDR1 as SQVTM and CDR2 as ANQGSEA. V shed 6 bases and J 5 bases; nucleotides not matched to a gene: 5. This CDR3 has 12 residues. DNA of the CDR3: TGCAGCGTCGGACAGGGAGGTACTGAAGCTTTCTTT. It yields the protein CSVGQGGTEAFF.

CDR3 sequence reads: CASSDQGASKAFF. The CDR3 DNA is TGTGCCAGCAGTGACCAGGGGGCATCTAAAGCTTTCTTT. The gene calls are TRBV6-4 and TRBJ1-1; 8 bases align to TRBD1. The germline CDR1 and CDR2 sequences are MRHNA and SNTAGT. V lost 2 bases, J lost 9 bases, and 5 bases stayed unmatched. The CDR3 contains 13 residues.

V and J are TRBV4-3 and TRBJ2-1, with 7 bases fitting TRBD2. Trimming at V came to 0 bases and at J to 4 bases, leaving 9 bases not matched to a gene. The CDR3 length is 17 residues. Germline V gives CDR1 LGHNA, CDR2 YSLEER. The DNA for the CDR3 is TGCGCCAGCAGCCAAGATTGGGCTAGCGGTTTTTACAATGAGCAGTTCTTC. It translates to CASSQDWASGFYNEQFF.

In this sample, this clone turned up once. The chain carries TRBV7-8 and TRBJ2-1; the match to TRBD2 covers 10 bases. This CDR3 region has 17 residues. V was pared by 0 bases and J by 4 bases, with 6 bases of the junction left unmatched. CDR1 and CDR2 from the germline V gene are SGHVS and FQNEAQ. The CDR3 DNA is TGTGCCAGCAGCTTAGCGCACGAAGCGGGAGGGTACAATGAGCAGTTCTTC. This gives the protein CASSLAHEAGGYNEQFF.

The rearrangement links TRBV3-1 (or the pseudogene TRBV3-2) to TRBJ1-4, with 7 bases aligning to TRBD1. Losses at the gene ends were 4 bases for V and 7 bases for J; bases not matched to a gene: 9. The CDR3 runs 15 residues. Germline V lookup: CDR1 LGHDT, CDR2 YNNKEL (reference sequence). The CDR3 nucleotides are TGTGCCAGCAGCCCCCCGGGACAGAGTTTTGAAAAACTGTTTTTT. Protein sequence: CASSPPGQSFEKLFF.

The chain recombines TRBV28 with TRBJ2-7, with 7 bases matching TRBD1. The ends lost 2 bases at V and 5 bases at J; junction bases unmatched: 9. Germline V gene data show CDR1 as MDHEN and CDR2 as SYDVKM. CDR3 length: 15 amino acids. The CDR3 DNA reads as TGTGCCAGCAGTTTAGTGATAGGGGGCATCGACGAGCAGTACTTC. Protein product: CASSLVIGGIDEQYF. The full variable domain, with the rest looked up from reference TRBV28 and TRBJ2-7, is DVKVTQSSRYLVKRTGEKVFLECVQDMDHENMFWYRQDPGLGLRLIYFSYDVKMKEKGDIPEGYSVSREKKERFSLILESASTNQTSMYLCASSLVIGGIDEQYFGPGTRLTVT.

The V gene is TRBV6-2 or TRBV6-3, the J gene TRBJ2-5; 9 bases match TRBD1. The CDR3 spans 16 residues. After removal of 5 bases from V and 2 bases from J, the junction contained 9 bases not matched to a gene. CDR1 and CDR2 (germline): MNHEY, SVGEGT. The chain's CDR3 is CASSEYRGLGQETQYF. The CDR3 DNA reads as TGTGCCAGCAGTGAGTACAGGGGGCTGGGGCAAGAGACCCAGTACTTC.

V is TRBV2 and J is TRBJ1-1; D unclear. Per germline, CDR1 SNHLY and CDR2 FYNNEI. CDR3 length: 13 residues. Trimming stripped 2 bases from V and 1 base from J, with 5 bases between. The CDR3 DNA reads TGTGCCAGCAGTGAAACCAGGAACACTGAAGCTTTCTTT. Residues: CASSETRNTEAFF.

This clone was counted between two and nine times. The chain carries TRBV7-2 and TRBJ1-2; 9 positions match TRBD1. The CDR3 has 15 amino acids. Losses at the gene ends were 4 bases for V and 6 bases for J; bases not matched to a gene: 9. The germline V gene encodes CDR1 SGHTA and CDR2 FQGNSA. The CDR3 coding sequence is TGTGCCAGCAGCTCTAACAGGGGGCAGGGGGATGGCTACACCTTC. It is translated as CASSSNRGQGDGYTF.

This chain uses TRBV5-4 with TRBJ1-2; D perhaps matches TRBD1 (6 bases). This CDR3 is built from 13 residues. The germline V and J ends were trimmed by 6 bases and 4 bases, with 13 bases remaining between them. Germline V gene data show CDR1 as SGHNT and CDR2 as YYREEE (reference sequence). As DNA, the CDR3 is TGTGCCAGCACACGCGAGGGGGTCTATGGCTACACCTTC. As protein: CASTREGVYGYTF.